This TCR beta chain was identified in a study of cytomegalovirus exposure and HLA in healthy donors. General study findings and limits: Usually a TCR sequence was rare, but some public TCRs were found in many donors.

PCR employed 60 Vbeta and 13 Jbeta primers. TCRdb's table, derived via immunoSEQ multiplex PCR, lists solely in-frame clones and lacks some. The sample includes about 94,000 clones, around three fifths of them seen just once. This clone was observed a few times. Its specificity is unknown. This CDR3 has 13 amino acids. In germline, CDR1 is LNHDA, CDR2 SQIVND (reference sequence). V was clipped by 8 bases and J by 4 bases, with 14 bases between them. Sequenced sample: PBMCs. The chain employs TRBV19 and TRBJ1-1, with D possibly matching TRBD1 (6 bases). The clonotype originates from a young man in good health and CMV-seronegative. CDR3: CASVQGGSTEAFF. DNA for the CDR3: TGTGCCAGTGTACAGGGTGGGAGCACTGAAGCTTTCTTT.